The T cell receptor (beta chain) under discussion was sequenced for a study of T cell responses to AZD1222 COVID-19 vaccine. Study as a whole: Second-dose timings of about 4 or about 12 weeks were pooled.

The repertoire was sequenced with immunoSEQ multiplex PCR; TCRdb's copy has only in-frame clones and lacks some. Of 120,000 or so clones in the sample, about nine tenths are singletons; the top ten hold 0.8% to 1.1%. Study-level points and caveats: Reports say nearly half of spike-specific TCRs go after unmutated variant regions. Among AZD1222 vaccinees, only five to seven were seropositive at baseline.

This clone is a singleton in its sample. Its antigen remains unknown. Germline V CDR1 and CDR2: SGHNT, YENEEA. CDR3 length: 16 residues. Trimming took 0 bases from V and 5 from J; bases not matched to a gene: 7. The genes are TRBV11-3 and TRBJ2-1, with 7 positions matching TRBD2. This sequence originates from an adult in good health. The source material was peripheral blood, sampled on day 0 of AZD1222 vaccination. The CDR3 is CASSLDRWEGNNEQFF. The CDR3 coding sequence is TGTGCCAGCAGCTTAGATCGATGGGAGGGTAACAATGAGCAGTTCTTC. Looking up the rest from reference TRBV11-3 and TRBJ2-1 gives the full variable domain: EAGVVQSPRYKIIEKKQPVAFWCNPISGHNTLYWYLQNLGQGPELLIRYENEEAVDDSQLPKDRFSAERLKGVDSTLKIQPAELGDSAVYLCASSLDRWEGNNEQFFGPGTRLTVL.